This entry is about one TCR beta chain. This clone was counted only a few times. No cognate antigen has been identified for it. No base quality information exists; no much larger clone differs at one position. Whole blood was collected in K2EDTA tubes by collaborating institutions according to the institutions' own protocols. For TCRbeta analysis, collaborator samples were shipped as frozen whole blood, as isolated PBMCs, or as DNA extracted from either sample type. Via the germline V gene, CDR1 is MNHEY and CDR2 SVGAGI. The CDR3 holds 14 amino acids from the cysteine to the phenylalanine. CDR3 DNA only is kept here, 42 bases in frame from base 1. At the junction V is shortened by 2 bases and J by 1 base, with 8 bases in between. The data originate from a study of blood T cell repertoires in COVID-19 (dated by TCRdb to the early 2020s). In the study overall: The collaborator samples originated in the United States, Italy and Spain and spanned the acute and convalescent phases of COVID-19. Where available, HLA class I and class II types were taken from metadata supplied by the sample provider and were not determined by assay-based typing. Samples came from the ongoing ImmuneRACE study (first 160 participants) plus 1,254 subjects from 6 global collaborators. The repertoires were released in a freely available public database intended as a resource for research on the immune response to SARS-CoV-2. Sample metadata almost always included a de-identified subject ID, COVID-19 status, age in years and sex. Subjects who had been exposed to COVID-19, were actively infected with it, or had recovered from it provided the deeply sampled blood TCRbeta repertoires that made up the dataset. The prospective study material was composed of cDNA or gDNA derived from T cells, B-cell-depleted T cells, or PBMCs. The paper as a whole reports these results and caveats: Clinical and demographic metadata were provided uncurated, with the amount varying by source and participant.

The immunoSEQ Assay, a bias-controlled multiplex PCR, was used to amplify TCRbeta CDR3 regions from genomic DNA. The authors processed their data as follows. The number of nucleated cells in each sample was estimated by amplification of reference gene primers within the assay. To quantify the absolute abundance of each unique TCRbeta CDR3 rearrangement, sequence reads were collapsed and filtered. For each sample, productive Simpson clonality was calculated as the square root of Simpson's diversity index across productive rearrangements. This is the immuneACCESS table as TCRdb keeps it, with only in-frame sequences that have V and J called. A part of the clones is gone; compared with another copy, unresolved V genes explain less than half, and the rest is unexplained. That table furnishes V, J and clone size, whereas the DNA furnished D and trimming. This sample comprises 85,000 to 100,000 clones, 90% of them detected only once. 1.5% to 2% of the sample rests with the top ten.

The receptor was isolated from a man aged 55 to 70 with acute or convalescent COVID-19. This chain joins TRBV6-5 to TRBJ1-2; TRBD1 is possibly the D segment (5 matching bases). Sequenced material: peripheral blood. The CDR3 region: CASSYQGFNYGYTF. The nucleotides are TGTGCCAGCAGTTACCAGGGATTTAACTATGGCTACACCTTC.